Below are 14 T cell receptor beta chains sequenced from a single sample in a study of OX40 agonist ivuxolimab in advanced cancers. Only in-frame clones appear in the TCRdb table, and some are missing; sequencing was by immunoSEQ multiplex PCR. The sample records about 35,000 clones, roughly 80% being singletons. The sequencing here drew on CD4+ or CD8+ T cells sorted from blood, taken in a trial of the OX40 agonist ivuxolimab. These receptors were collected from an adult with an advanced solid tumor such as melanoma, head and neck, liver or kidney cancer.

The rearrangement links TRBV7-6 to TRBJ1-1; no clear D gene. Per germline, CDR1 SGHVS and CDR2 FNYEAQ. The CDR3 has 13 amino acids. Trimming cost V 5 bases and J 5 bases, with 12 bases left between them. CDR3 in amino acids: CASSLSSETEAFF. The CDR3 DNA sequence: TGTGCCAGCAGCCTTAGTTCAGAAACTGAAGCTTTCTTT.

This chain joins TRBV9 and TRBJ2-1; 8 bases map to TRBD2. CDR1 is SGDLS and CDR2 is YYNGEE in the germline V gene. The CDR3 is 14 residues long. The ends lost 1 base at V and 9 bases at J; junction bases unmatched: 6. The CDR3 loop reads CASSVSGGQVEQFF. CDR3 nucleotide sequence: TGTGCCAGCAGCGTATCGGGGGGGCAAGTTGAGCAGTTCTTC.

This CDR3 is CASSPMNEQFF. CDR3 nucleotide sequence: TGTGCCAGCAGCCCGATGAATGAGCAGTTCTTC. The chain employs TRBV11-2 and TRBJ2-1; no definite D call. CDR3 length: 11 residues. The ends were cut back, 5 bases at V and 7 bases at J, with 6 bases in the middle. Germline V gene lookup returns CDR1 SGHAT and CDR2 FQNNGV.

The chain uses TRBV4-3 and TRBJ1-3; 9 bases are a match to TRBD1. The CDR3 spans 15 residues. Germline V gene data show CDR1 as LGHNA and CDR2 as YSLEER. V lost 4 bases to trimming and J lost 2 bases; unmatched junction nucleotides: 3. The CDR3, as DNA: TGCGCCAGCAGCCTGCGGACAGGGGCTGGAAACACCATATATTTT. Translation: CASSLRTGAGNTIYF.

This rearrangement joins TRBV18 to TRBJ2-5, with TRBD2 as a possible D gene (5 bases). V dropped 2 bases and J dropped 0 bases, with 10 bases sitting between them. Germline assignment: CDR1 KGHSH and CDR2 LQKENI. The CDR3 covers 15 residues. The CDR3 loop reads CASSPTRTNQETQYF. The CDR3, as DNA: TGTGCCAGCTCACCAACTAGGACCAACCAAGAGACCCAGTACTTC. The complete variable domain, with remaining parts taken from reference TRBV18 and TRBJ2-5, reads NAGVMQNPRHLVRRRGQEARLRCSPMKGHSHVYWYRQLPEEGLKFMVYLQKENIIDESGMPKERFSAEFPKEGPSILRIQQVVRGDSAAYFCASSPTRTNQETQYFGPGTRLLVL.

The chain employs TRBV6-1 and TRBJ1-1; 7 bases match TRBD1. Germline CDR1 and CDR2: MNHNS and SASEGT. V lost 5 bases and J lost 2; bases outside the gene matches: 8. The CDR3 spans 15 residues. CDR3: CASSIMTGSNTEAFF. CDR3 coding DNA: TGTGCCAGCAGTATAATGACAGGGAGCAACACTGAAGCTTTCTTT.

A note on this clone: With a much larger clone just one base away, this may be a read error. The chain combines TRBV5-4 with TRBJ2-7, with 9 bases aligning to TRBD1. The CDR3 contains 15 residues. Germline V CDR1 and CDR2: SGHNT, YYREEE (reference sequence). The CDR3 DNA follows: TGTGCCAGCAGACCTGACAGGGGGGTCCACTACGAGCAGTGCTTC. Its protein product is CASRPDRGVHYEQCF.

The chain employs TRBV2 and TRBJ1-2; D not resolved. Between the trimmed V and J ends, which lost 0 bases and 3 bases, there was a span of 8 bases. This CDR3 has 14 amino acids. Germline assignment: CDR1 SNHLY and CDR2 FYNNEI. Written as DNA, the CDR3 is TGTGCCAGCAGTGAAGCGGGCACAGACTATGGCTACACCTTC. It specifies CASSEAGTDYGYTF.

Here the CDR3 DNA reads TGTGCCAGCAGCTCCCCGGGACTAGCGGGTACAGATACGCAGTATTTT. This sequence encodes CASSSPGLAGTDTQYF. The rearrangement links TRBV5-4 to TRBJ2-3; 12 bases fit TRBD2. The CDR3 length is 16 residues. Trimming cost V 3 bases and J 3 bases; bases outside gene matches: 5. CDR1 and CDR2 from the germline V gene are SGHNT and YYREEE (reference sequence). The full variable domain, rest sourced from reference TRBV5-4 and TRBJ2-3, is ETGVTQSPTHLIKTRGQQVTLRCSSQSGHNTVSWYQQALGQGPQFIFQYYREEENGRGNFPPRFSGLQFPNYSSELNVNALELDDSALYLCASSSPGLAGTDTQYFGPGTRLTVL.

The chain combines TRBV5-4 with TRBJ1-2; D unresolved. The V end was cut by 4 bases, the J end by 5 bases, with 12 bases between. Germline V gives CDR1 SGHNT, CDR2 YYREEE (reference sequence). This CDR3 contains 13 residues. The chain's CDR3 is CASSPAGDYGYTF. The CDR3 nucleotides are TGTGCCAGCAGCCCCGCCGGGGATTATGGCTACACCTTC.

The J gene is TRBJ2-5, the V gene TRBV5-1; D unresolved. CDR3 length: 15 residues. The germline V gene encodes CDR1 SGHRS and CDR2 YFSETQ. Trimming took 8 bases from V and 5 from J, leaving 22 bases between them. This chain's CDR3 is CASIPGVKHGETQYF. The CDR3 DNA follows: TGCGCCAGTATCCCCGGAGTAAAGCATGGGGAGACCCAGTACTTC.

The chain carries TRBV5-1 and TRBJ2-1, with D possibly being TRBD2 (6 bases). Germline V gene data show CDR1 as SGHRS and CDR2 as YFSETQ. V lost 1 base to trimming and J lost 7 bases, with 18 bases between them. The CDR3 spans 16 residues. DNA of the CDR3: TGCGCCAGCAGCTTGTCTGGGACTTCCTCTAGGAATGAGCAGTTCTTC. Translating it yields CASSLSGTSSRNEQFF.

The chain is built from TRBV18 and TRBJ2-7, with 8 bases fitting TRBD2. CDR3 size: 16 residues. J lost 1 base, V lost 6 bases, and 11 bases had no gene match. Germline V gene data show CDR1 as KGHSH and CDR2 as LQKENI. DNA for the CDR3: TGTGCCAGCTCCCCCGGGGTTAGCGGGGTTTCCTACGAGCAGTACTTC. Protein sequence: CASSPGVSGVSYEQYF.

The gene calls are TRBV11-3 and TRBJ1-6; tentatively, D is TRBD1 (6 bases). The CDR3 covers 16 residues. Trimming removed 5 bases at V and 0 bases at J, with 11 bases between. Germline loops: CDR1 SGHNT, CDR2 YENEEA. CDR3 residues: CASSRTASSYNSPLHF. CDR3 sequence (DNA): TGTGCCAGCAGCCGGACAGCGAGCTCCTATAATTCACCCCTCCACTTT. The whole variable domain, remainder taken from reference TRBV11-3 and TRBJ1-6, is EAGVVQSPRYKIIEKKQPVAFWCNPISGHNTLYWYLQNLGQGPELLIRYENEEAVDDSQLPKDRFSAERLKGVDSTLKIQPAELGDSAVYLCASSRTASSYNSPLHFGNGTRLTVT.